This TCR beta chain was retrieved from a study of CD8+CD57+ T cells in acquired aplastic anemia. For the study at large: The DNA of sorted CD4+ and CD8+ cells averaged approximately 3.2 ug. Notes on the study in general: A significant difference in CD8+ Simpson's diversity between patients and controls was not found. Common to patients and controls were about 31 CD8+ CDR3 sequences.

With regard to this clonotype: Its antigen is unidentified.

Individuals selected for sequencing had exhibited CD8+CD57+ cell expansion on flow cytometry. Patients were untreated when blood was sampled. Genomic DNA served as template for TCR beta VDJ and CDR3 profiling. MiXCR, applied by TCRdb to the reads, yields one record per CDR3 protein. The sample has around 190,000 distinct CDR3 sequences; 45% to 60% are singletons. Germline loops: CDR1 SGHVS, CDR2 FNYEAQ. V was clipped by 5 bases and J by 4 bases; unmatched bases: 9. CDR3 length: 16 amino acids. Source material: sorted CD4+, CD8+, or CD8+CD57+ T cells (not recorded which) from PBMCs. V gene TRBV7-6 combines with J gene TRBJ2-5, with 11 bases that match TRBD2. This clonotype originated in a human donor with aplastic anemia. This CDR3 is CASSHGSGGARETQYF. CDR3 in DNA: TGTGCCAGCAGCCATGGTAGCGGGGGGGCCCGAGAGACCCAGTACTTC.